This T cell receptor (beta chain) was sequenced during a study of T cells expressing NK-cell markers. From the 5' RACE reads, TCRdb lists one entry per CDR3 protein and no DNA. This repertoire includes some 280,000 distinct CDR3 sequences. The CDR3 covers 11 residues. Germline-derived CDR1 and CDR2 are ENHRY and SYGVKD. The V and J genes are TRBV10-3 and TRBJ2-7; no DNA is available, so the TRBD2 call from TCRdb remains unchecked. The sequence came from a man between 18 and 35 years old in good health. Sequencing input: blood T cells: a sorted CD56 or NKG2C T cell subset, CD4+ or CD8+ T cells, or bulk PBMC T cells (not recorded which). The CDR3: CAISTTREQYF.